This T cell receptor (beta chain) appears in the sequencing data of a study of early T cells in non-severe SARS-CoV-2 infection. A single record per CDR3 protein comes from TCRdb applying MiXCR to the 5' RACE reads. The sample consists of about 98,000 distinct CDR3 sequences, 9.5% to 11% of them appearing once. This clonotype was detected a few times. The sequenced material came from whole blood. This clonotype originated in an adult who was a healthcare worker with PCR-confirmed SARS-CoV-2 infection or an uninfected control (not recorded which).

The CDR3 nucleotides read TGCAGTGCTAGCCGGGACGGCCTCCTCGGAGAGCCCCAGCATTTT. Its translation: CSASRDGLLGEPQHF. The rearrangement uses TRBV20-1 and TRBJ1-5; TRBD1 is a possible D gene (5 bases). V gave up 3 bases and J gave up 8 bases, with 20 bases separating them. CDR1 DFQATT and CDR2 SNEGSKA come from the germline V gene (reference sequence). The CDR3 has 15 residues.